What follows are 11 T cell receptor beta chains derived from one specimen sequenced in a study of PD-1 blockade in mismatch repair-deficient tumors (dated by TCRdb to the late 2010s). Libraries were constructed by the immunoSEQ multiplex PCR assay. TCRdb took this table from immuneACCESS and kept in-frame rearrangements with V and J called. Such tables lack part of the clones; where checked against another copy, unresolved V genes explain under half of the gap, and the rest is unexplained. The table for this sample lists about 130,000 clones; approximately 91% of them were counted only once. Approximately 10% of the sample is taken by the ten largest. Sequenced material: peripheral blood, taken 70 to 73 weeks after starting pembrolizumab. All receptors derive from an adult with mismatch repair-deficient cancer.

The J gene is TRBJ2-3, the V gene TRBV7-3; 7 nucleotides agree with TRBD2. J was trimmed by 6 bases and V by 5 bases; bases with no gene match: 11. Germline CDR1 is SGHTA and CDR2 is FQGTGA. The CDR3 length is 15 residues. The CDR3 reads CASSPAGTTLDTQYF. CDR3 sequence (DNA): TGTGCCAGCAGCCCGGCCGGGACTACTCTGGATACGCAGTATTTT. Complete variable domain (other parts from reference TRBV7-3 and TRBJ2-3): GAGVSQTPSNKVTEKGKYVELRCDPISGHTALYWYRQSLGQGPEFLIYFQGTGAADDSGLPNDRFFAVRPEGSVSTLKIQRTERGDSAVYLCASSPAGTTLDTQYFGPGTRLTVL.

This sequence joins TRBV4-3 and TRBJ2-7; D is unresolved. From germline, CDR1 is LGHNA and CDR2 YSLEER. Trimming took 5 bases from V and 0 from J, leaving 14 bases between them. The CDR3 is made up of 15 amino acids. CDR3 DNA sequence: TGCGCCAGCAGCGAGCGATACCCTAGCTCCTACGAGCAGTACTTC. Protein product: CASSERYPSSYEQYF.

The chain links TRBV27 to TRBJ2-1; 7 bases align to TRBD1. The CDR3 length is 17 residues. V was clipped by 5 bases and J by 0 bases; unmatched bases: 10. Per the germline V gene, CDR1 is MNHEY and CDR2 is SMNVEV (reference sequence). The CDR3 region is CASSPGDRASSYNEQFF. CDR3 DNA: TGTGCCAGCAGTCCCGGTGACAGGGCTAGCTCCTACAATGAGCAGTTCTTC.

This clone has a single count. The CDR3 DNA follows: TGTGCCAGCACATATGATCGGGGTTGGGAGACCCAGTACTTC. Translating gives CASTYDRGWETQYF. The genes are TRBV6-1 and TRBJ2-5; D is perhaps TRBD2 (5 bases). Trimming left V 7 bases short and J 5 bases short, with 17 bases between. The CDR3 is made up of 14 amino acids. Germline CDR1 MNHNS, CDR2 SASEGT.

V gene TRBV11-2 combines with J gene TRBJ2-7, with 7 bases that match TRBD1. Trimming removed 8 bases from V and 4 bases from J; junction bases left unmatched: 17. Germline V gives CDR1 SGHAT, CDR2 FQNNGV. This CDR3 comprises 16 residues. This CDR3 is CASAGEQGPKSYEQYF. The CDR3 nucleotides read TGTGCCAGCGCGGGTGAACAGGGGCCGAAATCATACGAGCAGTACTTC.

V gene TRBV11-3 combines with J gene TRBJ2-7; no definite D call. Germline-derived CDR1 and CDR2 are SGHNT and YENEEA. This CDR3 comprises 14 residues. V gave up 2 bases and J gave up 6 bases, with 14 bases separating them. DNA of the CDR3: TGTGCCAGCAGCTTATATGTTGCAGGCGTCGAGCAGTACTTC. Amino acid sequence: CASSLYVAGVEQYF.

The V and J genes are TRBV27 and TRBJ2-7; 8 bases fit TRBD1. The CDR3 is 14 residues long. The germline V gene encodes CDR1 MNHEY and CDR2 SMNVEV (reference sequence). V shed 5 bases and J 0 bases; nucleotides not matched to a gene: 3. CDR3 region: CASSPDRGSYEQYF. CDR3 nucleotide sequence: TGTGCCAGCAGTCCTGACAGGGGCTCCTACGAGCAGTACTTC.

This chain connects TRBV5-8 to TRBJ2-3; 7 bases map to TRBD2. The germline gives CDR1 SGHTS, CDR2 YDEGEE. The CDR3 has 16 residues. With V trimmed by 0 bases and J by 5 bases, 9 bases remained unmatched. CDR3 DNA: TGTGCCAGCAGCTTGGTGGGGGGGACCTTGGTAGATACGCAGTATTTT. Translation gives CASSLVGGTLVDTQYF. Combining the CDR3 with reference TRBV5-8 and TRBJ2-3 gives the whole variable domain EAGVTQSPTHLIKTRGQQATLRCSPISGHTSVYWYQQALGLGLQFLLWYDEGEERNRGNFPPRFSGRQFPNYSSELNVNALELEDSALYLCASSLVGGTLVDTQYFGPGTRLTVL.

V is TRBV11-2 and J is TRBJ2-7; 10 bases map to TRBD2. V lost 1 base to trimming and J lost 10 bases; unmatched junction nucleotides: 10. This CDR3 region has 15 residues. Germline V gene sequence: CDR1 SGHAT, CDR2 FQNNGV. The CDR3 is CASSLVLGSSGGQYF. The DNA of the CDR3 is TGTGCCAGCAGCTTAGTTCTCGGCTCTAGCGGGGGTCAGTACTTC.

The gene calls are TRBV2 and TRBJ1-1; a weak D match, TRBD1 (6 bases). Germline V gives CDR1 SNHLY, CDR2 FYNNEI. V was trimmed by 6 bases and J by 4 bases, leaving 12 bases between them. The CDR3 has 13 amino acids. Written as DNA, the CDR3 is TGTGCCAGCAGGGAAACAGGGCCCACTGAAGCTTTCTTT. This sequence encodes CASRETGPTEAFF. The full variable domain, rest sourced from reference TRBV2 and TRBJ1-1, is EPEVTQTPSHQVTQMGQEVILRCVPISNHLYFYWYRQILGQKVEFLVSFYNNEISEKSEIFDDQFSVERPDGSNFTLKIRSTKLEDSAMYFCASRETGPTEAFFGQGTRLTVV.

V gene TRBV9 combines with J gene TRBJ1-1; tentative D call: TRBD1 (6 bases). CDR1 and CDR2 from the germline V gene are SGDLS and YYNGEE. The CDR3 is 15 amino acids. V was clipped by 1 base and J by 3 bases, with 13 bases between them. CDR3 in DNA: TGTGCCAGCAGCGTATGGGCGGGGGCGGACACTGAAGCTTTCTTT. It yields the protein CASSVWAGADTEAFF.